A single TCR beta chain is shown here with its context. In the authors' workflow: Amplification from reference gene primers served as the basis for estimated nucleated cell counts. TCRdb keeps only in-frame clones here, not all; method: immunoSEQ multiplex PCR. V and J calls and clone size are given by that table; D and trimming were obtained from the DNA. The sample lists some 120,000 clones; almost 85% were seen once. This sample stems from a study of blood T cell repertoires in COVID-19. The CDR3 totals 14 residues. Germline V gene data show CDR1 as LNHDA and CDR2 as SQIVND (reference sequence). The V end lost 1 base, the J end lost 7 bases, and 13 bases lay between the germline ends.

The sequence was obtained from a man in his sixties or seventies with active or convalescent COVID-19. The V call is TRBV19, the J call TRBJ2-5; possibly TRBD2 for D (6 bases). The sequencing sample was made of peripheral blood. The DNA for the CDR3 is TGTGCCAGTAGTATAGGCCGCCTCGGGGGGACCCAGTACTTC. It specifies CASSIGRLGGTQYF. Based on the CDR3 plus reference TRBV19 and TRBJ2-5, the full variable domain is DGGITQSPKYLFRKEGQNVTLSCEQNLNHDAMYWYRQDPGQGLRLIYYSQIVNDFQKGDIAEGYSVSREKKESFPLTVTSAQKNPTAFYLCASSIGRLGGTQYFGPGTRLLVL.